This entry lists 4 T cell receptor beta chains sequenced from one sample in a study of T-cell memory formation after mild COVID-19. In TCRdb, the 5' RACE reads were re-called with MiXCR into one record per CDR3 protein. In the table there are about 470,000 distinct CDR3 sequences, about 23% of which are singletons. Sequenced material: PBMCs or a T cell subset sorted from them (not recorded which). The origin of the receptors is an adult woman who had mild COVID-19 (a few samples of this study predate the infection). Cell type and time point are not known.

V usage is TRBV3-1 and J usage is TRBJ2-4; no reliable D call. This CDR3 is 14 amino acids long. The V end lost 3 bases, the J end lost 1 base, and 7 bases lay between the germline ends. Germline lookup yields CDR1 LGHDT and CDR2 YNNKEL (reference sequence). CDR3 loop: CASSQVRAKNIQYF. DNA for the CDR3: TGTGCCAGCAGCCAGGTCCGGGCCAAAAACATTCAGTACTTC.

The chain has TRBV6-5 and TRBJ2-1; 10 bases agree with TRBD1. From germline, CDR1 is MNHEY and CDR2 SVGAGI. The CDR3 loop spans 15 amino acids. Losses at the gene ends were 6 bases for V and 3 bases for J; bases not matched to a gene: 5. CDR3 region: CASRTDRGSYNEQFF. The CDR3 DNA follows: TGTGCCAGCAGGACGGACAGGGGGAGCTACAATGAGCAGTTCTTC.

In this sample, this clonotype turned up a few times. J is TRBJ2-3 and V is TRBV27; 9 bases are a match to TRBD2. Germline V gives CDR1 MNHEY, CDR2 SMNVEV (reference sequence). Trimming took 4 bases from V and 4 from J; bases not matched to a gene: 9. The CDR3 totals 16 residues. This chain's CDR3 is CASSWSLAGTPDTQYF. CDR3 coding DNA: TGTGCCAGCAGTTGGTCTCTAGCGGGGACCCCAGATACGCAGTATTTT.

The V and J genes are TRBV6-1 and TRBJ1-5; D perhaps matches TRBD1 (6 bases). V lost 6 bases to trimming and J lost 4 bases, with 16 bases between them. CDR1 MNHNS and CDR2 SASEGT come from the germline V gene. There are 15 residues in the CDR3. CDR3 in amino acids: CASRPRGQPNQPQHF. The CDR3 nucleotides read TGTGCCAGCAGGCCCCGGGGGCAGCCGAATCAGCCCCAGCATTTT.